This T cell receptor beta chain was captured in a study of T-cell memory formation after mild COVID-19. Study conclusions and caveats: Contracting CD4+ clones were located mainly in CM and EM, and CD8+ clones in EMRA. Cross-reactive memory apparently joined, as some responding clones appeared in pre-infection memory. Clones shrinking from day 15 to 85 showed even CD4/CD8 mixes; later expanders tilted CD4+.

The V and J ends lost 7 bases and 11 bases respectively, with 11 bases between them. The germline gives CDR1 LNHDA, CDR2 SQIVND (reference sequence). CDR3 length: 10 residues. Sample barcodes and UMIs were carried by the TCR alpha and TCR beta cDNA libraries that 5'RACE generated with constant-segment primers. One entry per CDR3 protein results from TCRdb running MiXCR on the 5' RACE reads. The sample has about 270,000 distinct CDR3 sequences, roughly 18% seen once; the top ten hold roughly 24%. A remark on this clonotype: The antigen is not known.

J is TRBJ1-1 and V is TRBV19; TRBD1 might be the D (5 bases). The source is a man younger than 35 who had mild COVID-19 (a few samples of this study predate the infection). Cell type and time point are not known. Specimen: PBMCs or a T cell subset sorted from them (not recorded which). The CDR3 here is CASIGGTAFF. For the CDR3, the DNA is TGTGCCAGTATTGGGGGGACGGCTTTCTTT. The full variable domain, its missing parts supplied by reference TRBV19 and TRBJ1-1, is DGGITQSPKYLFRKEGQNVTLSCEQNLNHDAMYWYRQDPGQGLRLIYYSQIVNDFQKGDIAEGYSVSREKKESFPLTVTSAQKNPTAFYLCASIGGTAFFGQGTRLTVV.